This entry lists 21 T cell receptor beta chains sequenced from one sample in a study of CD8 T cells in ankylosing spondylitis. MiXCR, applied by TCRdb to the 5' RACE reads, yields one record per CDR3 protein. This sample has roughly 180,000 distinct CDR3 sequences; 9.5% to 10% occur once, and the top ten carry more than 12%. The sequenced material came from blood, either unsorted or a sorted T cell fraction (not recorded which). Source of these receptors: a female donor with ankylosing spondylitis or in good health (not recorded which).

There are a few counts of this clonotype. This chain uses TRBV14 with TRBJ1-1; D is unresolved. V lost 0 bases and J 1 base, leaving 12 bases between the germline ends. CDR1 SGHDN and CDR2 FVKESK come from the germline V gene. The CDR3 runs 16 residues. The CDR3 sequence is CASSQDGIGKNTEAFF. The CDR3 DNA reads TGTGCCAGCAGCCAAGATGGGATAGGGAAGAACACTGAAGCTTTCTTT.

V gene TRBV4-3 combines with J gene TRBJ2-7; a weak D match, TRBD1 (5 bases). The CDR3 extends over 14 amino acids. V gave up 0 bases and J gave up 5 bases, with 11 bases separating them. Germline loops: CDR1 LGHNA, CDR2 YSLEER. CDR3 DNA: TGCGCCAGCAGCCAAGAGGCAGGGTGGAACGAGCAGTACTTC. Its protein is CASSQEAGWNEQYF.

On this clonotype itself: At one boundary the junction diverges from the germline segment, which might be a read error. The chain uses TRBV10-3 and TRBJ2-3; D might be TRBD2 (5 bases). The CDR3 contains 15 residues. From germline, CDR1 is ENHRY and CDR2 SYGVKD. The CDR3 loop is CAIRESGTITDTQYF. CDR3 sequence (DNA): TGTGCCATCAGGGAGTCGGGAACCATCACAGATACGCAGTATTTT.

Many counts were recorded for this clonotype. This chain uses TRBV7-2 with TRBJ2-3; D gene unclear. This CDR3 is 15 amino acids long. The germline CDR1 and CDR2 sequences are SGHTA and FQGNSA. V lost 5 bases, J lost 3 bases, and 15 bases lay in between. CDR3 sequence: CASSPEKGQTDTQYF. CDR3 nucleotide sequence: TGTGCCAGCAGCCCAGAGAAGGGTCAGACAGATACGCAGTATTTT.

The J gene is TRBJ2-7, the V gene TRBV18; a possible D gene is TRBD1 (6 bases). V lost 3 bases and J lost 5, with 8 bases in between. The CDR3 consists of 12 residues. Germline V gene data show CDR1 as KGHSH and CDR2 as LQKENI. In DNA form, the CDR3 reads TGTGCCAGCTCACCGTGGACAGACGAGCAGTACTTC. Amino acid sequence: CASSPWTDEQYF.

The V call is TRBV27, the J call TRBJ2-4; TRBD1 might be the D (5 bases). The CDR3 length is 14 residues. V was shortened by 5 bases and J by 7 bases, with 15 bases between the two germline ends. Germline lookup yields CDR1 MNHEY and CDR2 SMNVEV (reference sequence). The CDR3, as DNA: TGTGCCAGCAGTCCTGGACAACCTCGTAACATTCAGTACTTC. It is translated as CASSPGQPRNIQYF.

There are many counts of this clonotype. This chain links TRBV7-9 with TRBJ1-6; D might be TRBD1 (5 bases). Germline assignment: CDR1 SEHNR and CDR2 FQNEAQ (reference sequence). The CDR3 has 15 amino acids. V shed 5 bases and J shed 7 bases, with 15 bases lying between them. Here the CDR3 DNA reads TGTGCCAGCAGCCGACAGACCGACGGGAATTCACCCCTCCACTTT. Translated: CASSRQTDGNSPLHF. Combining the CDR3 with reference TRBV7-9 and TRBJ1-6 gives the whole variable domain DTGVSQNPRHKITKRGQNVTFRCDPISEHNRLYWYRQTLGQGPEFLTYFQNEAQLEKSRLLSDRFSAERPKGSFSTLEIQRTEQGDSAMYLCASSRQTDGNSPLHFGNGTRLTVT.

V usage is TRBV2 and J usage is TRBJ2-1; tentative D call: TRBD1 (5 bases). The CDR3 spans 16 residues. The V end was cut by 6 bases, the J end by 0 bases, with 15 bases between. Looked up from germline, CDR1 is SNHLY and CDR2 is FYNNEI. The CDR3 region is CASSLNRLSSYNEQFF. For the CDR3, the DNA is TGTGCCAGCAGCCTAAACAGGTTAAGCTCCTACAATGAGCAGTTCTTC.

J is TRBJ2-3 and V is TRBV2, with TRBD1 matching 10 bases. With V trimmed by 6 bases and J by 3 bases, 9 bases remained unmatched. CDR3 length: 16 amino acids. Germline assignment: CDR1 SNHLY and CDR2 FYNNEI. The DNA for the CDR3 is TGTGCCAGCAGCGGATCCGGGACAGGGGCTACAGATACGCAGTATTTT. Its translation: CASSGSGTGATDTQYF.

This clonotype has only a few counts. The chain employs TRBV10-2 and TRBJ1-6, with a tentative D call TRBD1 (5 bases). V lost 6 bases to trimming and J lost 7 bases, with 10 bases between them. CDR1 WSHSY and CDR2 SAAADI come from the germline V gene. The CDR3 is 13 residues long. The CDR3 protein is CASRTGSNSPLHF. The CDR3 region has the DNA TGCGCCAGCAGAACAGGTTCCAATTCACCCCTCCACTTT.

This sequence joins TRBV30 and TRBJ2-3; perhaps TRBD2 as D (6 bases). V shed 4 bases and J shed 6 bases, with 17 bases lying between them. This CDR3 is 14 amino acids long. The germline V gene has CDR1 GTSNPN and CDR2 SVGIG (reference sequence). The CDR3 loop reads CAWNLGGIGDTQYF. In nucleotides, the CDR3 is TGTGCCTGGAATTTGGGGGGTATAGGCGATACGCAGTATTTT.

The chain couples TRBV7-6 to TRBJ2-3, with a weak D call TRBD2 (6 bases). V dropped 1 base and J dropped 5 bases, with 13 bases sitting between them. Germline loops: CDR1 SGHVS, CDR2 FNYEAQ. CDR3 length: 15 residues. In nucleotides, the CDR3 is TGTGCCAGCAGCTTAGTGGGAGGAGGGATAGATACGCAGTATTTT. Its protein product is CASSLVGGGIDTQYF.

This sequence joins TRBV20-1 and TRBJ2-7; 8 nucleotides align to TRBD2. Germline CDR1 is DFQATT and CDR2 is SNEGSKA (reference sequence). CDR3 length: 15 amino acids. V gave up 5 bases and J gave up 4 bases; unmatched junction bases: 13. The CDR3 coding sequence is TGCAGTGCTCTGGGGGCGCCTAGCGGGCCATACGAGCAGTACTTC. It specifies CSALGAPSGPYEQYF.

This clonotype was recorded at least ten times. The chain recombines TRBV10-3 with TRBJ2-3; 11 nucleotides agree with TRBD2. Unmatched junction bases numbered 17, after V lost 4 bases and J lost 5 bases. Per germline, CDR1 ENHRY and CDR2 SYGVKD. This CDR3 is built from 19 residues. The CDR3 nucleotides are TGTGCCATCAGTGCCGCGGGACTAGCGGAGAGGTTGACGGTAGATACGCAGTATTTT. Translating it yields CAISAAGLAERLTVDTQYF.

This clonotype was seen many times. This rearrangement joins TRBV11-2 to TRBJ1-1, with D uncertain. CDR3 length equals 14 residues. CDR1 and CDR2 (germline): SGHAT, FQNNGV. The germline V and J ends were trimmed by 2 bases and 0 bases, with 7 bases remaining between them. The CDR3 nucleotides are TGTGCCAGCAGCTTAAGACCCATGAACACTGAAGCTTTCTTT. Translating gives CASSLRPMNTEAFF.

The chain combines TRBV7-9 with TRBJ2-7, with TRBD2 matching over 8 bases. CDR3 length equals 14 residues. Trimming at V came to 8 bases and at J to 5 bases, leaving 11 bases not matched to a gene. CDR1 and CDR2 (germline): SEHNR, FQNEAQ (reference sequence). The CDR3 nucleotides read TGTGCCAGCGCGAGCGGGAGTAGGAAAAACGAGCAGTACTTC. Its translation is CASASGSRKNEQYF. The entire variable domain, with the rest obtained from reference TRBV7-9 and TRBJ2-7, is as follows: DTGVSQNPRHKITKRGQNVTFRCDPISEHNRLYWYRQTLGQGPEFLTYFQNEAQLEKSRLLSDRFSAERPKGSFSTLEIQRTEQGDSAMYLCASASGSRKNEQYFGPGTRLTVT.

In its sample, this clonotype was seen many times. The V and J genes are TRBV12-3 or TRBV12-4 and TRBJ2-3; the D is unclear. CDR3 length: 14 amino acids. Trimming cost V 2 bases and J 4 bases, with 10 bases left between them. Here the CDR3 DNA reads TGTGCCAGCAGTTTAACGGGTCGCGCAGATACGCAGTATTTT. Residues: CASSLTGRADTQYF.

CDR3: CASSVGGNLDGYTF. In DNA, the CDR3 is TGTGCCAGCAGTGTTGGTGGTAACCTCGATGGCTACACCTTC. The rearrangement uses TRBV2 and TRBJ1-2; D uncertain. V was cut by 4 bases and J by 6 bases, with 15 bases left in between. Germline CDR1 is SNHLY and CDR2 is FYNNEI. The CDR3 has 14 residues. Full variable domain (outside the CDR3, taken from reference TRBV2 and TRBJ1-2): EPEVTQTPSHQVTQMGQEVILRCVPISNHLYFYWYRQILGQKVEFLVSFYNNEISEKSEIFDDQFSVERPDGSNFTLKIRSTKLEDSAMYFCASSVGGNLDGYTFGSGTRLTVV.

The V and J genes are TRBV12-3 or TRBV12-4 and TRBJ2-7; 15 nucleotides align to TRBD2. The CDR3 length is 16 residues. After removal of 6 bases from V and 4 bases from J, the junction contained 7 bases not matched to a gene. The CDR3 is CASSPGTSGRRYEQYF. DNA of the CDR3: TGTGCCAGCAGCCCGGGGACTAGCGGGAGGAGATACGAGCAGTACTTC.

This chain links TRBV19 with TRBJ2-3, with TRBD2 identical over 8 bases. Germline CDR1 reads LNHDA; CDR2 reads SQIVND (reference sequence). The V and J ends lost 3 bases and 4 bases, in that order; junction bases with no gene match: 3. The CDR3 runs to 14 residues. CDR3 nucleotide sequence: TGTGCCAGTAGTATCGAAGCGGGAGCAGATACGCAGTATTTT. Translation: CASSIEAGADTQYF.

The chain combines TRBV19 with TRBJ1-3; D gene uncertain. Germline V gene sequence: CDR1 LNHDA, CDR2 SQIVND (reference sequence). The CDR3 extends over 13 amino acids. V was cut by 3 bases and J by 2 bases, with 5 bases left in between. The CDR3 protein is CASSIYAGNTIYF. The CDR3 nucleotides read TGTGCCAGTAGTATCTATGCTGGAAACACCATATATTTT.